This passage covers 3 T cell receptor beta chains from one sample sequenced in a study of cytomegalovirus exposure and HLA in healthy donors. Vbeta (60) and Jbeta (13) primers were used in the PCR. Libraries were prepared by immunoSEQ multiplex PCR; TCRdb keeps only in-frame clonotypes and omits some of them. The sample table includes 120,000 to 150,000 clones. The sequenced sample was PBMCs. Source of these receptors: a man in his forties in good health and CMV-seronegative.

V gene TRBV2 combines with J gene TRBJ1-5; 7 nucleotides match TRBD1. The germline V gene has CDR1 SNHLY and CDR2 FYNNEI. The CDR3 consists of 15 residues. V lost 7 bases and J lost 9; bases outside the gene matches: 15. The CDR3 bases are TGTGCCAGCACCAGGGACAGCGCAATTGGGGGGCCCCAGCATTTT. The encoded protein is CASTRDSAIGGPQHF.

As concerns this clone: The same CDR3 can be traced to other DNA sequences in this sample. The rearrangement links TRBV27 to TRBJ2-5; TRBD2 aligns across 11 bases. CDR3 length: 16 amino acids. Germline V gives CDR1 MNHEY, CDR2 SMNVEV (reference sequence). The V gene end was trimmed by 9 bases and the J gene end by 1 base; junction bases not matched to a gene: 10. Written as DNA, the CDR3 is TGTGCCAGTAGCCCCCGACTAGCGGGGCTCCAAGAGACCCAGTACTTC. This encodes CASSPRLAGLQETQYF.

The V call is TRBV2, the J call TRBJ1-6; weak D call: TRBD1 (6 bases). V lost 6 bases and J 7 bases, leaving 13 bases between the germline ends. This CDR3 spans 14 amino acids. In germline, CDR1 is SNHLY, CDR2 FYNNEI. The CDR3 nucleotides are TGTGCCAGCAGGCACAGGGCCCTGAATTCACCCCTCCACTTT. Translated, it gives CASRHRALNSPLHF. The full variable domain, its missing parts supplied by reference TRBV2 and TRBJ1-6, is EPEVTQTPSHQVTQMGQEVILRCVPISNHLYFYWYRQILGQKVEFLVSFYNNEISEKSEIFDDQFSVERPDGSNFTLKIRSTKLEDSAMYFCASRHRALNSPLHFGNGTRLTVT.